Below, one T cell receptor (beta chain) is given with its context. Its antigen is still unknown. No base-level quality is on record; no much larger clone is a single base apart. At the junction V is shortened by 6 bases and J by 4 bases; bases outside the gene matches: 2. Per the germline V gene, MNHEY is the CDR1 and SVGAGI is the CDR2. The CDR3, from cysteine to phenylalanine, totals 13 residues. The kept DNA is CDR3 alone, 39 bases in frame from the first base. TCRbeta CDR3 regions were amplified from genomic DNA by means of the immunoSEQ Assay, a bias-controlled multiplex PCR. As for the original processing: Within the assay, amplification of reference gene primers was used to estimate how many nucleated cells each sample contained. To quantify the absolute abundance of each unique TCRbeta CDR3 rearrangement, sequence reads were collapsed and filtered. For each sample, productive Simpson clonality was calculated by taking the square root of Simpson's diversity index across productive rearrangements. In its TCRdb copy, this immuneACCESS table keeps in-frame sequences only and misses some clones. Where compared with another copy, unresolved V genes explain less than half of these, and the others have no known cause. Clonal size and the V and J genes are those of that table, whereas D and trimming came from the DNA. This sample holds some 290,000 clones; 75% to 90% were observed only once. Of the sample, over 2% falls within the top ten clones.

The data originate from a study of blood T cell repertoires in COVID-19 (dated by TCRdb to about 2020). At the level of the whole study: Samples from collaborators originated in the United States, Italy and Spain and spanned both the acute and convalescent phases of COVID-19. The material from the prospective study consisted of cDNA or gDNA derived from T cells, B-cell-depleted T cells, or PBMCs. Subjects who had been exposed to COVID-19, were actively infected with it, or had recovered from it provided the deeply sampled blood TCRbeta repertoires that made up the dataset. The repertoires were released in a freely available public database meant as a resource for research on the immune response to SARS-CoV-2. The samples were drawn from the first 160 participants of the ongoing ImmuneRACE study and from over a thousand subjects provided by 6 global collaborators. A de-identified subject ID, COVID-19 status, age in years and sex were almost always included in the sample metadata. HLA class I and class II types, where available, came from metadata supplied by the sample provider rather than from assay-based typing.

Overall study outcomes, separate from this receptor: How much clinical and demographic metadata was included differed by source and by participant, and the metadata was provided uncurated.

Samples from volunteer blood donors who had recovered from COVID-19 were contributed by a second Seattle source. Whole blood was collected in K2EDTA tubes by collaborating institutions according to the institutions' own protocols. For TCRbeta analysis, collaborator samples were shipped as frozen whole blood, as isolated PBMCs, or as DNA extracted from either sample type. The receptor chain draws on TRBV6-5 and TRBJ2-5; 10 middle bases align to TRBD2. This receptor was identified in a woman between 45 and 60 years old who had recovered from COVID-19. Sequenced: peripheral blood. The sequence in DNA is TGTGCCAGCAGGCGACTAGCGGGAGAGACCCAGTACTTC. Its amino acids are CASRRLAGETQYF.